The 18 T cell receptor beta chains below all came from one sample that was sequenced in a study of technical replicates of blood from a few donors. The protocol was immunoSEQ multiplex PCR, while the TCRdb copy is restricted to in-frame clones and leaves out a portion. The sample gives over 85,000 clones, roughly 94% of which show up once; about 0.35% is in the top ten. The sample comprised T cells isolated from PBMCs. The receptors originated from a human donor in good health.

This chain connects TRBV11-2 to TRBJ2-2; D call uncertain. Germline values: CDR1 SGHAT, CDR2 FQNNGV. Trimming pared 5 bases from V and 6 bases from J, leaving 16 bases between. This CDR3 spans 15 amino acids. The CDR3 sequence is CASSPLTYFAGELFF. The CDR3, as DNA: TGTGCCAGCAGCCCCCTAACCTATTTTGCCGGGGAGCTGTTTTTT. Variable domain in full (rest from reference TRBV11-2 and TRBJ2-2): EAGVAQSPRYKIIEKRQSVAFWCNPISGHATLYWYQQILGQGPKLLIQFQNNGVVDDSQLPKDRFSAERLKGVDSTLKIQPAKLEDSAVYLCASSPLTYFAGELFFGEGSRLTVL.

V and J are TRBV9 and TRBJ1-2; D not certain. Germline CDR1 and CDR2: SGDLS and YYNGEE. Trimming left V 4 bases short and J 4 bases short, with 14 bases between. The CDR3 extends over 14 amino acids. The CDR3, as DNA: TGTGCCAGCAGCCCCCATTTGGAGGGCTATGGCTACACCTTC. This gives the protein CASSPHLEGYGYTF.

The V call is TRBV18, the J call TRBJ1-4, with unresolved D. Germline V gives CDR1 KGHSH, CDR2 LQKENI. Trimming removed 4 bases from V and 2 bases from J, with 11 bases in between. The CDR3 runs to 15 residues. The CDR3 DNA sequence: TGTGCCAGCTCACTGGAACTGGAGACTAATGAAAAACTGTTTTTT. This gives the protein CASSLELETNEKLFF.

For this clone: Other nucleotide sequences from this sample produce the same CDR3. This chain joins TRBV7-9 and TRBJ1-4, with D unresolved. Germline CDR1 is SEHNR and CDR2 is FQNEAQ (reference sequence). The V gene lost 2 bases and the J gene lost 3 bases, with 13 bases spanning the gap. This CDR3 comprises 16 residues. In DNA, the CDR3 is TGTGCCAGCAGCTTAACCCAAGAGGTGGCTAATGAAAAACTGTTTTTT. It codes for CASSLTQEVANEKLFF.

The sample holds one count of this clone. This sequence joins TRBV11-1 and TRBJ2-7; weak D call: TRBD1 (5 bases). V lost 3 bases to trimming and J lost 2 bases, with 17 bases between them. Germline V lookup: CDR1 SGHAT, CDR2 FQDESV (reference sequence). CDR3 length equals 16 residues. CDR3 loop: CASSFGAPQVPYEQYF. The CDR3 DNA follows: TGTGCCAGCAGCTTTGGGGCGCCCCAGGTCCCCTACGAGCAGTACTTC.

This chain uses TRBV6-1 with TRBJ1-4; 8 bases fit TRBD1. The CDR3 totals 13 residues. V shed 4 bases and J 8 bases; nucleotides not matched to a gene: 3. Germline-derived CDR1 and CDR2 are MNHNS and SASEGT. The CDR3 region is CASSADREEKLFF. CDR3 coding DNA: TGTGCCAGCAGTGCGGACAGGGAGGAAAAACTGTTTTTT.

This rearrangement joins TRBV5-1 to TRBJ2-7, with D uncertain. Between the trimmed V and J ends, which lost 0 bases and 2 bases, there was a span of 6 bases. Germline CDR1 SGHRS, CDR2 YFSETQ. The CDR3 is 13 residues long. The CDR3 DNA reads as TGCGCCAGCAGCTTGGTGGCAGCCTACGAGCAGTACTTC. Translating it yields CASSLVAAYEQYF.

In this sample, this clone turned up once. This rearrangement joins TRBV28 to TRBJ2-5; possible D gene TRBD1, 6 bases. The germline V gene encodes CDR1 MDHEN and CDR2 SYDVKM. V was clipped by 6 bases and J by 5 bases, with 19 bases between them. The CDR3 runs 15 residues. The CDR3 here is CASSSLQQGYETQYF. The CDR3 bases are TGTGCCAGCAGCTCCCTCCAACAGGGTTACGAGACCCAGTACTTC.

The V gene is TRBV25-1, the J gene TRBJ1-2; D is uncertain. The V end was cut by 1 base, the J end by 1 base, with 10 bases between. The germline V gene encodes CDR1 MGHDK and CDR2 SYGVNS. The CDR3 is 15 residues long. The chain's CDR3 is CASSEWEVLNYGYTF. DNA of the CDR3: TGTGCCAGCAGTGAATGGGAGGTCCTTAACTATGGCTACACCTTC.

The rearrangement joins TRBV9 to TRBJ2-3, with unresolved D. The germline CDR1 and CDR2 sequences are SGDLS and YYNGEE. Trimming removed 0 bases from V and 4 bases from J, with 9 bases in between. This CDR3 region has 14 residues. The CDR3 here is CASSVEARADTQYF. DNA of the CDR3: TGTGCCAGCAGCGTAGAAGCGCGCGCAGATACGCAGTATTTT.

This clone came up once. The rearrangement joins TRBV7-8 to TRBJ2-6; possibly TRBD1 for D (6 bases). This CDR3 has 21 amino acids. Looked up from germline, CDR1 is SGHVS and CDR2 is FQNEAQ. The ends were cut back, 2 bases at V and 0 bases at J, with 23 bases in the middle. The CDR3 sequence: CASSLYAVAGDVNSGANVLTF. The CDR3 nucleotides are TGTGCCAGCAGCTTATACGCAGTGGCAGGGGATGTAAACTCTGGGGCCAACGTCCTGACTTTC.

The rearrangement uses TRBV5-5 and TRBJ2-3; possibly TRBD2 for D (7 bases). Per the germline V gene, CDR1 is SGHKS and CDR2 is YYEKEE (reference sequence). This CDR3 has 15 amino acids. Trimming removed 3 bases at V and 6 bases at J, with 17 bases between. The CDR3: CASSWTQGGPDTQYF. As DNA, the CDR3 is TGTGCCAGCAGCTGGACACAGGGAGGGCCCGATACGCAGTATTTT.

J is TRBJ2-7 and V is TRBV19; perhaps TRBD1 as D (6 bases). Trimming shortened V by 3 bases and J by 4 bases, and 10 bases separated the two germline ends. In germline, CDR1 is LNHDA, CDR2 SQIVND (reference sequence). CDR3 length: 13 amino acids. The CDR3 DNA reads TGTGCCAGTAGTATTGAGGACAGATACGAGCAGTACTTC. The encoded protein is CASSIEDRYEQYF.

The chain joins TRBV6-5 to TRBJ2-3, with a weak D call TRBD2 (6 bases). The CDR3 totals 12 residues. Trimming left V 6 bases short and J 5 bases short, with 9 bases between. Germline V lookup: CDR1 MNHEY, CDR2 SVGAGI. CDR3 residues: CASSLRGDTQYF. The CDR3 region has the DNA TGTGCCAGCAGCTTGCGGGGAGATACGCAGTATTTT.

The rearrangement links TRBV11-2 to TRBJ1-4; 8 nucleotides align to TRBD1. CDR3 length equals 14 residues. From germline, CDR1 is SGHAT and CDR2 FQNNGV. V lost 7 bases and J lost 4; bases outside the gene matches: 5. The CDR3: CASTRTGINEKLFF. The CDR3, as DNA: TGTGCCAGCACCCGGACAGGGATTAATGAAAAACTGTTTTTT. The variable domain in full, completed from reference TRBV11-2 and TRBJ1-4, reads EAGVAQSPRYKIIEKRQSVAFWCNPISGHATLYWYQQILGQGPKLLIQFQNNGVVDDSQLPKDRFSAERLKGVDSTLKIQPAKLEDSAVYLCASTRTGINEKLFFGSGTQLSVL.

The V call is TRBV7-8, the J call TRBJ1-2; 9 bases fit TRBD1. The ends lost 3 bases at V and 6 bases at J; junction bases unmatched: 8. The CDR3 is made up of 15 amino acids. CDR1 is SGHVS and CDR2 is FQNEAQ in the germline V gene. In nucleotides, the CDR3 is TGTGCCAGCAGCTTCGGATCCGGGACAGGGCATGGCTACACCTTC. Amino acid sequence: CASSFGSGTGHGYTF.

This clone has just a few counts. The rearrangement joins TRBV29-1 to TRBJ1-1, with 7 positions matching TRBD1. Germline V CDR1 and CDR2: SQVTM, ANQGSEA. Trimming removed 2 bases from V and 1 base from J; junction bases left unmatched: 1. The CDR3 runs 13 residues. This CDR3 reads CSVEWDRNTEAFF. The CDR3 DNA is TGCAGCGTTGAATGGGACAGGAACACTGAAGCTTTCTTT.

The rearrangement uses TRBV27 and TRBJ1-2, with a weak D call TRBD1 (6 bases). Germline-derived CDR1 and CDR2 are MNHEY and SMNVEV (reference sequence). The length of the CDR3 is 13 residues. V lost 6 bases and J lost 6, with 14 bases in between. CDR3 bases: TGTGCCAGCAGGAATGAAGGGGGTAATGGCTACACCTTC. Protein sequence: CASRNEGGNGYTF.